Listed below are T cell receptor beta chains from one sample, sequenced in a study of blood T cell repertoires in COVID-19. Generated by immunoSEQ multiplex PCR, the TCRdb table keeps only in-frame clones and is missing some. The repertoire includes some 31,000 clones, 85% of them detected once, and around 17% sits in the top ten. The sample comprised peripheral blood. The receptors derive from a woman aged 60 to 75 with active COVID-19. Each CDR3 is given with its conserved first and last residue. Fields, in order: V gene, CDR3 protein.

>TRBV9
CASSPGGLAGAYEQYF
>TRBV7-8
CASSVEGVMDPEQFF
>TRBV5-1
CASSLSGKEEKLFF
>TRBV6-1
CASSEQGNTIYF
>TRBV4-1
CASSQEGISRAYNEQFF
>TRBV28
CASSYPTLAGGQEQYF
>TRBV19
CASSIEGTEYNEQFF
>TRBV18
CASSPLTRLQDENTEAFF
>TRBV19
CASSSRTSGGATDTQYF
>TRBV7-9
CASSPDSSLYEQYF
>TRBV5-5
CASSIPRGGNTEAFF
>TRBV29-1
CSVTGRAGPDTQYF
>TRBV10-2
CASSDWQGQPQHF
>TRBV19
CASSTGRNPATEAFF
>TRBV6-5
CASSYARTGNVEAFF
>TRBV5-1
CASSLVQGEYHTF
>TRBV7-2
CASSLLAGAPYEQYF
>TRBV11-2
CASSLDSGGNTEAFF
>TRBV4-2
CASSQDFGGLVYEQYF
>TRBV5-8
CASSYDIRNNEQFF
>TRBV5-5
CASSLKGAGELFF
>TRBV27
CASSPTGHTQYF
>TRBV4-1
CASSQGTSGGQETQYF
>TRBV27
CASKITGDGSQPQHF
>TRBV5-6
CASSFWSSGANVLTF
>TRBV9
CASSPRDRPNTGELFF
>TRBV19
CASSLKGTSGRSYEQYF
>TRBV6-6
CASSDWPSNEQFF
>TRBV9
CASSQTRGGYTF